The rows below give T cell receptor beta chains drawn from one sample of a study of blood T cell repertoires in COVID-19. Measured with immunoSEQ multiplex PCR; TCRdb has only the in-frame clones, and not every one. The table lists 2,000 or so clones, 69% of them singletons, with 20% to 30% in the top ten. The sequenced sample was peripheral blood. These receptor sequences come from a man between 65 and 79 years old with active COVID-19. CDR3s include the opening cysteine and the closing phenylalanine or tryptophan. A D gene is named only where the DNA matches it firmly. Size values are once, few and many counts, or a class for expanded clones, and some rows have none.

V gene	J gene	clone size	D gene	CDR3 protein	CDR3 DNA
TRBV6-5	TRBJ1-3	.	.	CASRPDTPGNTIYF	TGTGCCAGCAGACCCGACACGCCCGGAAACACCATATATTTT
TRBV6-2/TRBV6-3	TRBJ2-3	.	.	CASSSIQFTQYF	TGTGCCAGCAGTTCGATACAGTTTACGCAGTATTTT
TRBV11-3	TRBJ2-2	.	.	CASSGGTNTGELFF	TGTGCCAGCAGCGGCGGGACGAACACCGGGGAGCTGTTTTTT
TRBV7-2	TRBJ1-1	once	.	CASSQSLNTEAFF	TGTGCCAGCAGCCAGTCCTTGAACACTGAAGCTTTCTTT
TRBV27	TRBJ2-7	.	.	CASSPTLAGEQYF	TGTGCCAGCAGCCCCACCCTGGCTGGCGAGCAGTACTTC
TRBV18	TRBJ2-3	.	TRBD2	CASSPGTSGNADTQYF	TGTGCCAGCTCACCTGGGACTAGCGGGAATGCAGATACGCAGTATTTT
TRBV5-4	TRBJ2-5	.	.	CASSLEFRETQYF	TGTGCCAGCAGCTTGGAATTCCGAGAGACCCAGTACTTC
TRBV7-9	TRBJ2-2	few	TRBD1	CASSLPYWTGEGTGELFF	TGTGCCAGCAGCTTACCATACTGGACAGGGGAAGGCACCGGGGAGCTGTTTTTT
TRBV5-6	TRBJ1-2	.	.	CASSSQTGRNGYTF	TGTGCCAGCAGCTCCCAAACAGGGCGGAATGGCTACACCTTC
TRBV7-6	TRBJ1-4	.	TRBD1	CASSLVGTGMQWLANEKLFF	TGTGCCAGCAGCTTAGTAGGGACAGGGATGCAGTGGCTCGCTAATGAAAAACTGTTTTTT
TRBV5-4	TRBJ2-5	.	TRBD2	CASSLPTSGRKGETQYF	TGTGCCAGCAGCTTGCCGACTAGCGGGAGGAAGGGAGAGACCCAGTACTTC
TRBV6-5	TRBJ1-1	few	.	CASNQQGSTEAFF	TGTGCCAGCAACCAACAGGGTTCCACTGAAGCTTTCTTT
TRBV23-1	TRBJ1-2	.	.	CASSHRGQLGDGYTF	TGCGCCAGCAGTCACCGTGGACAGCTAGGGGATGGCTACACCTTC
TRBV18	TRBJ1-1	.	.	CASSPNRDEAFF	TGTGCCAGCTCACCAAACAGGGACGAAGCTTTCTTT
TRBV2	TRBJ1-1	few	.	CASKLVGGETEAFF	TGTGCCAGCAAGTTAGTAGGGGGTGAGACTGAAGCTTTCTTT
TRBV4-2	TRBJ1-1	once	.	CASSRPLEVISEAFF	TGTGCCAGCAGCCGGCCTTTGGAGGTCATAAGTGAAGCTTTCTTT
TRBV7-3	TRBJ2-1	few	TRBD2	CASSLKSNPGLAVHNEQFF	TGTGCCAGCAGCTTAAAATCGAACCCGGGACTAGCGGTACACAATGAGCAGTTCTTC
TRBV4-2	TRBJ1-4	.	.	CASSQEYRRGGEKLFF	TGTGCCAGCAGCCAAGAATATAGGCGGGGGGGAGAAAAACTGTTTTTT
TRBV12-3/TRBV12-4	TRBJ2-7	.	.	CATRKPGVHEQYF	TGTGCCACCCGGAAGCCAGGGGTCCACGAGCAGTACTTC
TRBV12-3/TRBV12-4	TRBJ1-5	.	.	CASSLDTLGPQHF	TGTGCCAGCAGTTTAGACACCCTAGGGCCCCAGCATTTT
TRBV5-8	TRBJ2-7	.	.	CASRPPGNTYEQYF	TGTGCCAGCCGCCCGCCAGGCAACACCTACGAGCAGTACTTC
TRBV3-1/TRBV3-2	TRBJ2-2	.	.	CASSQAPGYGELFF	TGTGCCAGCAGCCAAGCCCCCGGGTACGGGGAGCTGTTTTTT
TRBV4-2	TRBJ2-3	.	TRBD1	CASSHVTGRKTDTQYF	TGTGCCAGCAGCCATGTGACAGGGAGAAAGACAGATACGCAGTATTTT
TRBV7-2	TRBJ2-1	.	TRBD2	CASSPRVAGGKNEQFF	TGTGCCAGCAGCCCTAGGGTAGCGGGAGGTAAAAATGAGCAGTTCTTC
TRBV3-1/TRBV3-2	TRBJ2-4	.	TRBD1	CASSRGQFKTRAKNIQYF	TGTGCCAGCAGCCGGGGACAGTTCAAGACCCGAGCCAAAAACATTCAGTACTTC
TRBV9	TRBJ2-1	.	TRBD2	CASQGLAGNEQFF	TGTGCCAGCCAAGGACTAGCGGGTAATGAGCAGTTCTTC
TRBV6-2/TRBV6-3	TRBJ2-1	once	TRBD2	CASSHFSGRDNEQFF	TGTGCCAGCAGCCATTTTAGCGGGAGGGACAATGAGCAGTTCTTC
TRBV7-8	TRBJ1-5	.	.	CASSLELGARSEQPQHF	TGTGCCAGCAGCTTAGAATTAGGGGCTCGGTCGGAGCAGCCCCAGCATTTT
TRBV27	TRBJ2-7	.	TRBD2	CASMGGTSGYEQYF	TGTGCCAGCATGGGGGGGACTAGCGGCTACGAGCAGTACTTC
TRBV7-2	TRBJ2-1	.	.	CASSYRRWYEQFF	TGTGCCAGCAGCTATAGGCGGTGGTATGAGCAGTTCTTC
TRBV11-2	TRBJ2-7	few	.	CASSPMGQKSYEQYF	TGTGCCAGCAGCCCTATGGGGCAGAAATCCTACGAGCAGTACTTC
TRBV27	TRBJ1-2	.	TRBD1	CASSLGQGEDYGYTF	TGTGCCAGCAGTCTTGGACAGGGGGAAGACTATGGCTACACCTTC
TRBV24-1	TRBJ2-2	few	.	CATSEWTVPEELFF	TGTGCCACCAGTGAATGGACAGTTCCGGAGGAGCTGTTTTTT
TRBV5-1	TRBJ2-1	.	TRBD1	CASSPPAGGFYNEQFF	TGCGCCAGCAGCCCACCGGCAGGGGGCTTCTACAATGAGCAGTTCTTC
TRBV5-6	TRBJ1-3	.	TRBD1	CASSPDWTGSGNTIYF	TGTGCCAGCAGCCCGGACTGGACAGGGTCTGGAAACACCATATATTTT
TRBV6-6	TRBJ2-3	.	.	CASSYRRGSRQDTQYF	TGTGCCAGCAGTTATCGTCGCGGGTCTAGGCAAGATACGCAGTATTTT
TRBV5-5	TRBJ2-1	.	.	CASRYREGTYNEQFF	TGTGCCAGCAGGTACAGGGAGGGAACTTACAATGAGCAGTTCTTC
TRBV19	TRBJ1-4	.	TRBD1	CASGEQGANEKLFF	TGTGCCAGTGGGGAACAGGGGGCGAACGAAAAACTGTTTTTT
TRBV14	TRBJ1-1	large	.	CASSPRWSLVDTEAFF	TGTGCCAGCAGCCCCAGGTGGTCACTCGTGGACACTGAAGCTTTCTTT
TRBV7-9	TRBJ1-1	large	.	CASSLGSTGEAFF	TGTGCCAGCAGCTTAGGTTCAACAGGGGAAGCTTTCTTT
TRBV9	TRBJ1-4	.	TRBD1	CASSVAQGAPQEKLFF	TGTGCCAGCAGCGTAGCCCAGGGGGCGCCTCAGGAAAAACTGTTTTTT
TRBV2	TRBJ2-7	few	.	CASSPGANSGVYEQYF	TGTGCCAGCAGTCCCGGGGCCAACTCGGGGGTATACGAGCAGTACTTC
TRBV29-1	TRBJ1-2	medium-sized	.	CSVEFPEKNYGYTF	TGCAGCGTTGAATTTCCAGAAAAAAACTATGGCTACACCTTC
TRBV6-6	TRBJ1-5	.	TRBD1	CASSPQGVSNQPQHF	TGTGCCAGCAGTCCGCAGGGGGTTAGCAATCAGCCCCAGCATTTT
TRBV6-5	TRBJ2-2	.	.	CASSSGSSGELFF	TGTGCCAGCAGTTCCGGGTCTAGCGGGGAGCTGTTTTTT
TRBV7-9	TRBJ2-1	.	.	CASSPWGGGDSEQFF	TGTGCCAGCAGCCCATGGGGTGGAGGGGACTCTGAGCAGTTCTTC
TRBV7-9	TRBJ2-1	.	TRBD1	CASSWGQGEFNEQFF	TGTGCCAGCAGCTGGGGACAGGGGGAATTCAATGAGCAGTTCTTC
TRBV9	TRBJ2-1	.	TRBD2	CASSVSGGYSNEQFF	TGTGCCAGCAGCGTGAGCGGGGGGTACTCCAATGAGCAGTTCTTC
TRBV5-4	TRBJ2-3	.	.	CASSRRQTSTDTQYF	TGTGCCAGCAGCCGTAGACAAACCAGCACAGATACGCAGTATTTT
TRBV4-2	TRBJ1-5	.	.	CASSQGQAGNQPQHF	TGTGCCAGCAGCCAAGGACAGGCCGGCAATCAGCCCCAGCATTTT
TRBV18	TRBJ2-2	.	.	CASSGQGDTGELFF	TGTGCCAGCTCAGGGCAGGGTGACACCGGGGAGCTGTTTTTT
TRBV24-1	TRBJ1-2	.	.	CATSDTGDFGYTF	TGTGCCACCAGTGATACGGGGGATTTTGGCTACACCTTC
TRBV7-6	TRBJ2-7	.	TRBD1	CASSSDRGGSDEQYF	TGTGCCAGCAGTTCGGACAGGGGAGGTTCGGACGAGCAGTACTTC
TRBV7-2	TRBJ2-2	.	.	CASSYWGRGSTGELFF	TGTGCCAGCAGTTATTGGGGTAGGGGGAGCACCGGGGAGCTGTTTTTT
TRBV29-1	TRBJ2-7	.	TRBD1	CSSRTGSYEQYF	TGCAGCTCCCGGACAGGGTCCTACGAGCAGTACTTC
TRBV5-1	TRBJ2-5	.	TRBD2	CASSTSGGEETQYF	TGCGCCAGCAGCACGAGCGGGGGGGAGGAGACCCAGTACTTC
TRBV23-1	TRBJ1-2	few	TRBD1	CASSQWGQGMDGYTF	TGCGCCAGCAGTCAATGGGGACAGGGAATGGATGGCTACACCTTC
TRBV5-1	TRBJ1-6	.	TRBD1	CASSVAGTGVFSPLHF	TGCGCCAGCAGCGTCGCCGGGACAGGGGTCTTTTCACCCCTCCACTTT